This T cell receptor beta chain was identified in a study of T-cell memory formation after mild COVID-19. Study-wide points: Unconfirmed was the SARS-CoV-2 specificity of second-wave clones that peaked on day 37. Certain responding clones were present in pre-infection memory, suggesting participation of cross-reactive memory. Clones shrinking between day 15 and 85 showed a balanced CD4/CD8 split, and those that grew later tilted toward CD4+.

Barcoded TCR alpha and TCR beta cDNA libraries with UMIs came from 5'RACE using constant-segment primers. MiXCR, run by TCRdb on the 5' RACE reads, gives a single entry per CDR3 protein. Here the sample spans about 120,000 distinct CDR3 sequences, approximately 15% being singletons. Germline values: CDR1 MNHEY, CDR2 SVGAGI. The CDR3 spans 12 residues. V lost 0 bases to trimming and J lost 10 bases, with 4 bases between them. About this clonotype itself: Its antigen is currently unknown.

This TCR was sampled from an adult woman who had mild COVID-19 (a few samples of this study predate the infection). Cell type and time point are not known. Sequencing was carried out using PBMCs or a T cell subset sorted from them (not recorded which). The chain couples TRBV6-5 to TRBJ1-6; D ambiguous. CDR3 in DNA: TGTGCCAGCAGTTACTCGAACTCACCCCTCCACTTT. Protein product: CASSYSNSPLHF.